This passage covers 13 T cell receptor beta chains from one sample sequenced in a study of T cell responses to AZD1222 COVID-19 vaccine. The assay was immunoSEQ multiplex PCR, and TCRdb's table has in-frame clones only and misses some. The sample has about 130,000 clones, around 94% seen once. This sample comprised peripheral blood, obtained on day 0 of AZD1222 vaccination. Receptors were obtained from an adult in good health.

V gene TRBV28 combines with J gene TRBJ2-1; 14 bases fit TRBD2. Germline lookup yields CDR1 MDHEN and CDR2 SYDVKM. Unmatched junction bases numbered 6, after V lost 5 bases and J lost 9 bases. The CDR3 consists of 15 residues. Here the CDR3 reads CASSLGTSGSSEQFF. The CDR3 DNA is TGTGCCAGCAGTCTTGGGACTAGCGGGAGTAGTGAGCAGTTCTTC.

The chain employs TRBV28 and TRBJ1-4; no reliable D call. The ends were cut back, 3 bases at V and 6 bases at J, with 5 bases in the middle. Germline V gives CDR1 MDHEN, CDR2 SYDVKM. The CDR3 contains 12 residues. The CDR3 DNA sequence: TGTGCCAGCAGTTTGGTTCATGAAAAACTGTTTTTT. The encoded protein is CASSLVHEKLFF.

This chain links TRBV15 with TRBJ2-1; TRBD1 aligns across 7 bases. Germline V CDR1 and CDR2: LNHNV, YYDKDF (reference sequence). Trimming cost V 0 bases and J 6 bases; bases outside gene matches: 8. CDR3 size: 16 residues. In DNA, the CDR3 is TGTGCCACCAGCAGAGATCGAGGGGGCACGGGCAATGAGCAGTTCTTC. Encoded protein: CATSRDRGGTGNEQFF.

The gene calls are TRBV27 and TRBJ2-2; maybe TRBD2 (5 bases). V gave up 7 bases and J gave up 1 base, with 10 bases separating them. The CDR3 runs to 14 residues. CDR1 is MNHEY, CDR2 SMNVEV, per germline (reference sequence). CDR3 bases: TGTGCCAGCAAGGGAGCGTTGAACACCGGGGAGCTGTTTTTT. It yields the protein CASKGALNTGELFF.

CDR3 amino acids: CASSGVSTDTQYF. CDR3 nucleotides: TGTGCCAGCAGCGGCGTTAGCACAGATACGCAGTATTTT. V is TRBV9 and J is TRBJ2-3, with D unclear. The V and J ends lost 3 bases and 0 bases respectively, with 5 bases between them. The CDR3 extends over 13 amino acids. The germline CDR1 and CDR2 sequences are SGDLS and YYNGEE.

The chain combines TRBV28 with TRBJ1-2, with 10 bases matching TRBD1. Trimming cost V 5 bases and J 3 bases; bases outside gene matches: 12. CDR1 and CDR2 from the germline V gene are MDHEN and SYDVKM. This CDR3 has 17 amino acids. The CDR3, as DNA: TGTGCCAGCAGTCTAATCCCCAGCGGACAGGGGGACTATGGCTACACCTTC. Amino acid sequence: CASSLIPSGQGDYGYTF.

The chain links TRBV5-4 to TRBJ1-4; TRBD1 aligns across 9 bases. V shed 4 bases and J 7 bases; nucleotides not matched to a gene: 8. The CDR3 runs 15 residues. Germline V CDR1 and CDR2: SGHNT, YYREEE (reference sequence). The CDR3 DNA sequence: TGTGCCAGCAGCCTACGGACAGGGGCGGGTGAAAAACTGTTTTTT. Its translation is CASSLRTGAGEKLFF.

This chain uses TRBV3-1 (or the pseudogene TRBV3-2) with TRBJ1-2; TRBD1 agrees at 9 bases. J was trimmed by 8 bases and V by 5 bases; bases with no gene match: 12. This CDR3 spans 15 amino acids. Germline values: CDR1 LGHDT, CDR2 YNNKEL (reference sequence). CDR3 sequence (DNA): TGTGCCAGCAGCGCGGGGACAGGGAACGATCGGGGCTACACCTTC. The encoded protein is CASSAGTGNDRGYTF.

The J gene is TRBJ2-7, the V gene TRBV7-9, with D maybe TRBD1 (7 bases). The germline gives CDR1 SEHNR, CDR2 FQNEAQ (reference sequence). This CDR3 is built from 16 residues. V was trimmed by 7 bases and J by 0 bases, leaving 19 bases between them. The CDR3 reads CASNHPGAGGSYEQYF. The DNA of the CDR3 is TGTGCCAGCAACCACCCGGGGGCAGGGGGCTCCTACGAGCAGTACTTC.

This rearrangement joins TRBV4-1 to TRBJ2-3; D not certain. Germline V gives CDR1 MGHRA, CDR2 YSYEKL. The CDR3 length is 16 residues. Trimming shortened V by 1 base and J by 3 bases, and 14 bases separated the two germline ends. DNA of the CDR3: TGCGCCAGCAGCCAAGGCCCGTTTCGGAGAACAGATACGCAGTATTTT. Its translation: CASSQGPFRRTDTQYF.

The chain couples TRBV11-1 to TRBJ2-3; TRBD2 aligns across 7 bases. Germline values: CDR1 SGHAT, CDR2 FQDESV (reference sequence). Trimming took 0 bases from V and 4 from J; bases not matched to a gene: 4. The CDR3 covers 15 residues. Written as DNA, the CDR3 is TGTGCCAGCAGCTTAGCGGGACTATTTGCAGATACGCAGTATTTT. Its translation: CASSLAGLFADTQYF.

The chain employs TRBV28 and TRBJ1-5; a possible D gene is TRBD1 (6 bases). CDR1 and CDR2 (germline): MDHEN, SYDVKM. The CDR3 is 14 amino acids. The ends were cut back, 6 bases at V and 1 base at J, with 10 bases in the middle. The CDR3 DNA reads TGTGCCAGCAGCTATACAGGGAGCAATCAGCCCCAGCATTTT. Translated, it gives CASSYTGSNQPQHF. The full variable domain, its missing parts supplied by reference TRBV28 and TRBJ1-5, is DVKVTQSSRYLVKRTGEKVFLECVQDMDHENMFWYRQDPGLGLRLIYFSYDVKMKEKGDIPEGYSVSREKKERFSLILESASTNQTSMYLCASSYTGSNQPQHFGDGTRLSIL.

V is TRBV6-5 and J is TRBJ2-7; 9 bases line up with TRBD2. In germline, CDR1 is MNHEY, CDR2 SVGAGI. The CDR3 covers 14 residues. V lost 5 bases, J lost 2 bases, and 4 bases stayed unmatched. Written as DNA, the CDR3 is TGTGCCAGCAGTAGAGCGGGAGGCCCCTACGAGCAGTACTTC. Translated, it gives CASSRAGGPYEQYF.